The rows below give T cell receptor beta chains drawn from one sample of a study of T cell responses to AZD1222 COVID-19 vaccine. TCRdb's copy holds only in-frame clones and misses some; the assay was immunoSEQ multiplex PCR. This sample has 120,000 or so clones, with about 89% found just once. Sequenced here: peripheral blood, sampled on day 0 of AZD1222 vaccination. These TCRs come from an adult in good health. Each CDR3 is given with its conserved first and last residue. D genes are given only for firm matches. Only part of the rows carry a size: once, few, many, or a class if the clone is expanded.

TRBJ1-1	few	17	TRBV21-1	NA	CASSMTFTCYLNTEAFF	TGTGCCAGCAGCATGACTTTTACTTGTTACTTGAACACTGAAGCTTTCTTT
TRBJ1-1	NA	16	TRBV27	NA	CASSLSRSGMNTEAFF	TGTGCCAGCAGTTTATCCAGAAGTGGGATGAACACTGAAGCTTTCTTT
TRBJ2-2	few	15	TRBV6-5	NA	CASSYTTGSTGELFF	TGTGCCAGCAGTTATACGACGGGAAGCACCGGGGAGCTGTTTTTT
TRBJ2-3	NA	12	TRBV9	NA	CASSVGTDTQYF	TGTGCCAGCAGCGTAGGCACAGATACGCAGTATTTT
TRBJ1-2	NA	13	TRBV29-1	NA	CSVRDSGDYGYTF	TGCAGCGTACGGGACTCGGGTGACTATGGCTACACCTTC
TRBJ1-1	once	14	TRBV18	NA	CASSPISQGPEAFF	TGTGCCAGCTCACCTATATCGCAGGGCCCTGAAGCTTTCTTT
TRBJ2-3	NA	13	TRBV12-3/TRBV12-4	NA	CASSLWDTDTQYF	TGTGCCAGCAGTTTGTGGGACACAGATACGCAGTATTTT
TRBJ2-5	once	13	TRBV6-6	NA	CASSYSGGETQYF	TGTGCCAGCAGTTACTCCGGAGGGGAGACCCAGTACTTC
TRBJ2-5	NA	13	TRBV7-2	TRBD1	CASSYRGQETQYF	TGTGCCAGCAGCTACAGGGGGCAGGAGACCCAGTACTTC
TRBJ2-7	NA	15	TRBV6-5	TRBD1	CASRSGTGLSYEQYF	TGTGCCAGCAGATCCGGGACAGGCTTATCCTACGAGCAGTACTTC
TRBJ2-1	NA	14	TRBV2	NA	CASSAQGGLFEQFF	TGTGCCAGCAGCGCGCAGGGAGGCCTTTTTGAGCAGTTCTTC
TRBJ1-3	NA	14	TRBV3-1/TRBV3-2	NA	CASSQEKGVNTIYF	TGTGCCAGCAGCCAAGAGAAGGGGGTAAACACCATATATTTT
TRBJ1-2	NA	13	TRBV7-9	NA	CASSSDGSYGYTF	TGTGCCAGCAGCTCTGACGGAAGCTATGGCTACACCTTC
TRBJ2-4	NA	13	TRBV5-5	NA	CASSLGAEDIQYF	TGTGCCAGCAGCTTGGGCGCCGAGGACATTCAGTACTTC
TRBJ2-5	NA	17	TRBV7-8	NA	CASSLGRLVGVRETQYF	TGTGCCAGCAGCTTAGGAAGACTAGTTGGGGTGAGGGAGACCCAGTACTTC
TRBJ2-2	NA	16	TRBV27	NA	CASSLFGVSATGELFF	TGTGCCAGCAGTTTATTTGGGGTTTCGGCCACCGGGGAGCTGTTTTTT
TRBJ2-7	NA	16	TRBV21-1	NA	CASSSSGGRGVYEQYF	TGTGCCAGCAGCTCGAGCGGGGGCAGGGGGGTATACGAGCAGTACTTC
TRBJ2-7	NA	15	TRBV7-9	TRBD1	CASSSNPGQGAEQYF	TGTGCCAGCAGCTCGAATCCGGGACAGGGGGCCGAGCAGTACTTC
TRBJ1-4	once	15	TRBV7-9	NA	CASSLALPGREKLFF	TGTGCCAGCAGCTTAGCGCTGCCAGGGAGGGAAAAACTGTTTTTT
TRBJ1-1	NA	12	TRBV12-3/TRBV12-4	NA	CASNLQGNEAFF	TGTGCCAGCAACCTACAGGGTAATGAAGCTTTCTTT
TRBJ2-2	once	14	TRBV19	NA	CASRTDGTTGELFF	TGTGCCAGTAGGACAGACGGGACCACCGGGGAGCTGTTTTTT
TRBJ2-5	NA	15	TRBV4-1	NA	CASSQGLVGQETQYF	TGCGCCAGCAGCCAAGGGCTAGTGGGCCAAGAGACCCAGTACTTC
TRBJ2-3	once	15	TRBV5-1	TRBD1	CASNAQGAPTDTQYF	TGCGCCAGCAATGCCCAGGGGGCCCCCACAGATACGCAGTATTTT
TRBJ1-2	NA	12	TRBV7-2	NA	CASSLGGDGYTF	TGTGCCAGCAGCTTGGGCGGGGATGGCTACACCTTC
TRBJ1-5	NA	14	TRBV6-2/TRBV6-3	NA	CASSYLDPNQPQHF	TGTGCCAGCAGTTACCTCGACCCCAATCAGCCCCAGCATTTT
TRBJ1-1	NA	13	TRBV6-2/TRBV6-3	NA	CASSSSRWTEAFF	TGTGCCAGCAGTTCCAGCAGATGGACTGAAGCTTTCTTT
TRBJ2-7	NA	12	TRBV9	NA	CASSVAEGGQYF	TGTGCCAGCAGCGTAGCTGAAGGCGGGCAGTACTTC
TRBJ2-5	NA	15	TRBV9	NA	CASSAGSLGEETQYF	TGTGCCAGCAGCGCCGGGTCTCTAGGAGAAGAGACCCAGTACTTC
TRBJ2-1	NA	16	TRBV5-1	NA	CASSLSLGGSYNEQFF	TGCGCCAGCAGCTTGTCTCTTGGAGGCTCCTACAATGAGCAGTTCTTC
TRBJ1-4	NA	14	TRBV5-6	NA	CASSLGQGNEKLFF	TGTGCCAGCAGCTTGGGGCAGGGTAATGAAAAACTGTTTTTT
TRBJ1-4	once	14	TRBV5-6	NA	CASSFRGPNEKLFF	TGTGCCAGCAGCTTCAGGGGTCCTAATGAAAAACTGTTTTTT
TRBJ2-2	once	14	TRBV5-1	NA	CASASEGRTGELFF	TGCGCCAGTGCGAGCGAGGGAAGGACCGGGGAGCTGTTTTTT
TRBJ2-1	NA	17	TRBV10-2	NA	CASSLRDSSYSYNEQFF	TGCGCCAGCAGCCTTCGGGACTCTTCCTACTCCTACAATGAGCAGTTCTTC